The subject of this entry is one T cell receptor beta chain. These data originate in a study of blood T cell repertoires in COVID-19. Study information: Acute and convalescent COVID-19 samples came from the United States, Italy and Spain. In each case, the material was cDNA or gDNA derived from T cells, B-cell-depleted T cells, or PBMCs.

Germline CDR1 and CDR2: MDHEN and SYDVKM. With V trimmed by 5 bases and J by 1 base, 6 bases remained unmatched. The CDR3 extends over 16 amino acids. Original methodology: It was from reference gene primer amplification that nucleated cell counts were estimated. Generated by immunoSEQ multiplex PCR, the TCRdb table keeps only in-frame clones and is missing some. The V and J calls and clone size come from that table; D and trimming were worked out from the DNA. Of approximately 150,000 clones detected, over 65% appear once; the ten largest clones hold roughly 2.2%. The receptor was derived from an older man with acute or convalescent COVID-19. The gene calls are TRBV28 and TRBJ2-2, with 8 bases matching TRBD1. Source material: peripheral blood. DNA for the CDR3: TGTGCCAGCAGTACCGCCGGACAGGGGAACACCGGGGAGCTGTTTTTT. Protein sequence: CASSTAGQGNTGELFF.